A single T cell receptor (beta chain) is shown here with its context. No antigen is known for it. The sample belongs to a study of shared clonotypes between healthy human individuals. Repertoires were generated with immunoSEQ multiplex PCR, while TCRdb's copy carries only in-frame clones and drops some. The repertoire holds about 2.4 million clones, with 80% to 95% as singletons. The CDR3 sequence is 17 residues long. Germline V CDR1 and CDR2: MNHEY, SMNVEV (reference sequence). Trimming took 0 bases from V and 4 from J; bases not matched to a gene: 6. Study results and caveats: Memory subsets had estimated richness that was generally smaller than that of naive subsets.

The clonotype originates from a man between 18 and 35 years old in good health. Some clones in this sample may be carry-over from other donors' samples. The chain employs TRBV27 and TRBJ1-1; 12 bases map to TRBD1. Sequenced sample: naive CD4+ T cells from PBMCs. Noted subset: CD45RA+ positively selected. CDR3 coding DNA: TGTGCCAGCAGTTTATCGGGGACAGGGGGCGTGGGCACTGAAGCTTTCTTT. Residues: CASSLSGTGGVGTEAFF.